The 20 T cell receptor beta chains below were found in one sample sequenced in a study of a mutant IDH1 vaccine in newly diagnosed glioma. Time point indicated: week 35, safety follow-up. What each vaccine dose contained was 300 ug of mutant IDH1 20-mer peptide, accompanied by topical imiquimod. Their target antigens are unknown. Assay used: immunoSEQ multiplex PCR; TCRdb lists only in-frame clones, some missing. The sample includes 60,000 to 65,000 clones, more than 80% seen only once; the top ten take approximately 5%. The starting material was PBMCs, obtained from a glioma patient whose treatment included an IDH1 peptide vaccine. The source of these receptors is a man in his forties or fifties with glioma.

V gene TRBV5-1 combines with J gene TRBJ1-2, with D perhaps matching TRBD1 (5 bases). CDR3 length equals 13 residues. Germline V gene data show CDR1 as SGHRS and CDR2 as YFSETQ. V lost 2 bases, J lost 2 bases, and 7 bases lay in between. The CDR3 DNA reads as TGCGCCAGCAGCTTAAGACAGAACTATGGCTACACCTTC. As protein: CASSLRQNYGYTF. Filled out from reference TRBV5-1 and TRBJ1-2, the complete variable domain reads KAGVTQTPRYLIKTRGQQVTLSCSPISGHRSVSWYQQTPGQGLQFLFEYFSETQRNKGNFPGRFSGRQFSNSRSEMNVSTLELGDSALYLCASSLRQNYGYTFGSGTRLTVV.

This chain uses TRBV7-8 with TRBJ1-2, with 8 bases aligning to TRBD1. J gave up 7 bases and V 3 bases, and 1 base lay outside the gene matches. CDR3 length: 12 amino acids. Germline values: CDR1 SGHVS, CDR2 FQNEAQ. Here the CDR3 reads CASSFGQGGYTF. The CDR3 nucleotides are TGTGCCAGCAGCTTCGGACAGGGTGGCTACACCTTC.

The V and J genes are TRBV28 and TRBJ2-7, with 13 bases aligning to TRBD2. J gave up 4 bases and V 5 bases, and 5 bases lay outside the gene matches. This CDR3 spans 15 amino acids. Germline-derived CDR1 and CDR2 are MDHEN and SYDVKM. The CDR3 here is CASSHRLAGGYEQYF. In DNA form, the CDR3 reads TGTGCCAGCAGTCACCGACTAGCGGGAGGTTACGAGCAGTACTTC.

The rearrangement links TRBV4-3 to TRBJ2-3; D perhaps matches TRBD1 (6 bases). The germline V gene encodes CDR1 LGHNA and CDR2 YSLEER. V lost 0 bases and J lost 4, with 14 bases in between. There are 16 residues in the CDR3. DNA for the CDR3: TGCGCCAGCAGCCAAGATGGGACCAGGGGTTCAGATACGCAGTATTTT. Protein product: CASSQDGTRGSDTQYF.

The V gene is TRBV7-2, the J gene TRBJ1-4; a weak D match, TRBD1 (5 bases). The length of the CDR3 is 16 residues. V lost 1 base and J lost 8, with 17 bases in between. The germline gives CDR1 SGHTA, CDR2 FQGNSA. DNA for the CDR3: TGTGCCAGCAGCTTAGGGTGGCGGGGGGTTCGAGAAAAACTGTTTTTT. This sequence encodes CASSLGWRGVREKLFF.

The rearrangement links TRBV6-5 to TRBJ2-7; the D gene is possibly TRBD1 (5 bases). Germline CDR1 and CDR2: MNHEY and SVGAGI. V lost 3 bases to trimming and J lost 5 bases, with 17 bases between them. The CDR3 sequence is 15 residues long. The CDR3 bases are TGTGCCAGCAGTTATCCCCTGGGGCAGGTCAACGAGCAGTACTTC. This translates into CASSYPLGQVNEQYF.

The chain recombines TRBV10-3 with TRBJ1-3; TRBD1 agrees at 7 bases. Per germline, CDR1 ENHRY and CDR2 SYGVKD. The trim removed 6 bases at V and 1 base at J, leaving 6 bases unmatched. The CDR3 is made up of 15 amino acids. The CDR3 is CAIRGQVGSGNTIYF. As DNA, the CDR3 is TGTGCCATCAGAGGACAGGTGGGGTCTGGAAACACCATATATTTT.

The chain links TRBV6-5 to TRBJ2-7, with TRBD1 identical over 10 bases. Germline loops: CDR1 MNHEY, CDR2 SVGAGI. CDR3 size: 15 residues. Trimming took 4 bases from V and 6 from J; bases not matched to a gene: 9. Here the CDR3 reads CASSSIRTGGSEQYF. CDR3 nucleotide sequence: TGTGCCAGCAGTTCTATTAGGACAGGGGGTAGCGAGCAGTACTTC.

The gene calls are TRBV7-9 and TRBJ2-3; 9 bases map to TRBD1. Trimming took 5 bases from V and 6 from J; bases not matched to a gene: 6. There are 14 residues in the CDR3. Germline-derived CDR1 and CDR2 are SEHNR and FQNEAQ (reference sequence). DNA of the CDR3: TGTGCCAGCAGCGGACGGGACAGGGTTGATACGCAGTATTTT. Protein: CASSGRDRVDTQYF.

The genes are TRBV10-1 and TRBJ2-7; 8 nucleotides match TRBD1. Trimming took 0 bases from V and 9 from J; bases not matched to a gene: 4. This CDR3 contains 13 residues. CDR1 and CDR2 from the germline V gene are WNHNN and SYGVQD (reference sequence). The DNA of the CDR3 is TGCGCCAGCAGTGAGTCGGGACAGGCCTCGCAGTACTTC. Translated: CASSESGQASQYF.

The rearrangement links TRBV10-3 to TRBJ1-1; TRBD1 might be the D (5 bases). Trimming stripped 7 bases from V and 4 bases from J, with 7 bases between. The CDR3 covers 11 residues. The germline V gene has CDR1 ENHRY and CDR2 SYGVKD. CDR3 bases: TGTGCCATCAAAAGGGGCACTGAAGCTTTCTTT. Protein: CAIKRGTEAFF.

The V gene is TRBV13, the J gene TRBJ2-2, with 13 nucleotides matching TRBD2. V shed 5 bases and J 4 bases; nucleotides not matched to a gene: 16. Germline V gene lookup returns CDR1 PRHDT and CDR2 FYEKMQ (reference sequence). There are 20 residues in the CDR3. Here the CDR3 DNA reads TGTGCCAGCAGCCGCTACCGGAGGACTAGCGGGAGAGGGGTCACCGGGGAGCTGTTTTTT. This sequence encodes CASSRYRRTSGRGVTGELFF.

Points on this clone: Its ends do not fully match the called genes, so a read error is possible. Within the sample, other DNA sequences also encode this same CDR3. The V gene is TRBV2, the J gene TRBJ2-7; D is perhaps TRBD1 (5 bases). Germline V gives CDR1 SNHLY, CDR2 FYNNEI. The CDR3 extends over 13 amino acids. The CDR3 DNA reads as TGTGCCAGCAGCGAAGGACACTCCTACGAGCAGTACTTC. Protein: CASSEGHSYEQYF.

This rearrangement joins TRBV4-3 to TRBJ2-1; the D gene is possibly TRBD2 (6 bases). The germline V and J ends were trimmed by 0 bases and 0 bases, with 12 bases remaining between them. Per the germline V gene, CDR1 is LGHNA and CDR2 is YSLEER. This CDR3 contains 17 residues. The CDR3 is CASSQDTPGGSYNEQFF. In DNA, the CDR3 is TGCGCCAGCAGCCAAGATACCCCCGGGGGCTCCTACAATGAGCAGTTCTTC.

The J gene is TRBJ2-6, the V gene TRBV9; D is unclear. The CDR3 extends over 15 amino acids. The ends were cut back, 3 bases at V and 2 bases at J, with 9 bases in the middle. CDR1 and CDR2 (germline): SGDLS, YYNGEE. This CDR3 reads CASSEPRAGANVLTF. The CDR3 coding sequence is TGTGCCAGCAGCGAGCCTAGGGCTGGGGCCAACGTCCTGACTTTC. Filled out from reference TRBV9 and TRBJ2-6, the complete variable domain reads DSGVTQTPKHLITATGQRVTLRCSPRSGDLSVYWYQQSLDQGLQFLIQYYNGEERAKGNILERFSAQQFPDLHSELNLSSLELGDSALYFCASSEPRAGANVLTFGAGSRLTVL.

V is TRBV7-2 and J is TRBJ2-7; 7 positions agree with TRBD2. The germline CDR1 and CDR2 sequences are SGHTA and FQGNSA. Trimming at V came to 5 bases and at J to 0 bases, leaving 7 bases not matched to a gene. This CDR3 contains 15 residues. The CDR3 DNA follows: TGTGCCAGCAGCGTTACTAGCGAGAGCTCCTACGAGCAGTACTTC. Protein sequence: CASSVTSESSYEQYF.

The V call is TRBV19, the J call TRBJ1-1, with D hard to call. Germline V gene data show CDR1 as LNHDA and CDR2 as SQIVND (reference sequence). This CDR3 contains 14 residues. Trimming took off 3 bases at V and 7 bases at J, with 15 bases between the two ends. CDR3 loop: CASSIAGVTLEAFF. CDR3 in DNA: TGTGCCAGTAGTATCGCCGGGGTTACACTTGAAGCTTTCTTT.

This sequence joins TRBV5-6 and TRBJ2-5, with D perhaps TRBD1 (6 bases). The germline V and J ends were trimmed by 1 base and 2 bases, with 12 bases remaining between them. This CDR3 is built from 15 residues. The germline V gene has CDR1 SGHDT and CDR2 YYEEEE. As DNA, the CDR3 is TGTGCCAGCAGCTTGAACAGGGAAATACAAGAGACCCAGTACTTC. It translates to CASSLNREIQETQYF.

The rearrangement joins TRBV7-9 to TRBJ2-1; TRBD1 agrees at 7 bases. The length of the CDR3 is 14 residues. Unmatched junction bases numbered 8, after V lost 2 bases and J lost 10 bases. CDR1 and CDR2 from the germline V gene are SEHNR and FQNEAQ (reference sequence). The CDR3 DNA is TGTGCCAGCAGCTTAACCGGACAGGATAGGGAGCAGTTCTTC. This translates into CASSLTGQDREQFF.

The J gene is TRBJ2-7, the V gene TRBV5-1, with D unclear. CDR1 and CDR2 from the germline V gene are SGHRS and YFSETQ. The CDR3 has 14 amino acids. Trimming stripped 4 bases from V and 2 bases from J, with 13 bases between. In nucleotides, the CDR3 is TGCGCCAGCAGCGGGTCGGGTGCAGCCTACGAGCAGTACTTC. Translated: CASSGSGAAYEQYF.